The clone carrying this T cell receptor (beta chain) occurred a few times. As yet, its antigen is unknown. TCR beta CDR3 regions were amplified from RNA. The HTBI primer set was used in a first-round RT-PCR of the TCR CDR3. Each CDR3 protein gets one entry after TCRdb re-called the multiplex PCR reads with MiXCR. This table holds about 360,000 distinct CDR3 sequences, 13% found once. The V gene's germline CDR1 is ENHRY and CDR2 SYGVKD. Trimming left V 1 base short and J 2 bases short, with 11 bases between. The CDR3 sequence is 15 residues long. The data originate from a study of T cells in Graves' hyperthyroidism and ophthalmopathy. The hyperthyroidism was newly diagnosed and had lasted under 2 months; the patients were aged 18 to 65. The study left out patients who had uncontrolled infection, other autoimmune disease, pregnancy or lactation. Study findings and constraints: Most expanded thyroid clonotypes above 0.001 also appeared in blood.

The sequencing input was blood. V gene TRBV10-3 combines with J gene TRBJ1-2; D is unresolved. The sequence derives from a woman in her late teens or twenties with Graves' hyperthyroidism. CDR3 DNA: TGTGCCATCAGTGAGTTCGAGGAGTCGAACTATGGCTACACCTTC. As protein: CAISEFEESNYGYTF.